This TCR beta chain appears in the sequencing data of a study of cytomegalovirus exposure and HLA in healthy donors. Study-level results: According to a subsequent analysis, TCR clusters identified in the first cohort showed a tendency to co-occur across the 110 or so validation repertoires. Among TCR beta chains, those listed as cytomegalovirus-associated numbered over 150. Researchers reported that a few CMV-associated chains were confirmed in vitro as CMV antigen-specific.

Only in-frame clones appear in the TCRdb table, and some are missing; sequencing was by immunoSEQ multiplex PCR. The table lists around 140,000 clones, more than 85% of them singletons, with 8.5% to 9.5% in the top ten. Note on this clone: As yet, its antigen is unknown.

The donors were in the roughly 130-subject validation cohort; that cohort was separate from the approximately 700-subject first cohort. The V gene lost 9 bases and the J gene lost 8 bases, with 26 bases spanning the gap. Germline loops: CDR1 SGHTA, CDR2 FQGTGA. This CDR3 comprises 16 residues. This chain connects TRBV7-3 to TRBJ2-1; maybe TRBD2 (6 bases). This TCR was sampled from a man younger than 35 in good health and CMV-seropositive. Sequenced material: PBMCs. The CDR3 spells CASGGRGRASKDEQFF. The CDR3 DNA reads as TGTGCCAGTGGAGGGCGGGGACGGGCAAGTAAAGATGAGCAGTTCTTC. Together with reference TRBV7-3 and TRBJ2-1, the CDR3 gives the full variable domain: GAGVSQTPSNKVTEKGKYVELRCDPISGHTALYWYRQSLGQGPEFLIYFQGTGAADDSGLPNDRFFAVRPEGSVSTLKIQRTERGDSAVYLCASGGRGRASKDEQFFGPGTRLTVL.